The 27 T cell receptor beta chains reported below all come from one sample, sequenced in a study of glioma-infiltrating T cells after dendritic cell vaccination. The time point denotes: after dendritic cell vaccination, including at tumor progression/relapse. Profiled with immunoSEQ multiplex PCR; TCRdb holds only in-frame clones, not every one. The sample consists of approximately 85,000 clones, around 84% of them appearing once. The sequencing here drew on blood, taken after dendritic cell vaccination. The receptor set was obtained from a human donor with glioblastoma.

J is TRBJ1-5 and V is TRBV5-6; TRBD1 matches at 9 bases. The junction had 11 bases not matched to a gene; V was cut back by 4 bases and J by 0 bases. Germline V gene lookup returns CDR1 SGHDT and CDR2 YYEEEE. The CDR3 contains 18 residues. The CDR3 bases are TGTGCCAGCAGCCATCAGGGGACAGGGACCCGTAGCAATCAGCCCCAGCATTTT. Protein sequence: CASSHQGTGTRSNQPQHF. Based on the CDR3 plus reference TRBV5-6 and TRBJ1-5, the full variable domain is DAGVTQSPTHLIKTRGQQVTLRCSPKSGHDTVSWYQQALGQGPQFIFQYYEEEERQRGNFPDRFSGHQFPNYSSELNVNALLLGDSALYLCASSHQGTGTRSNQPQHFGDGTRLSIL.

The rearrangement joins TRBV10-3 to TRBJ1-5; 7 bases map to TRBD1. Germline V gene sequence: CDR1 ENHRY, CDR2 SYGVKD. This CDR3 is built from 13 residues. The J segment lost 3 bases and the V segment lost 6 bases, leaving 2 bases of the junction unmatched. CDR3 in DNA: TGTGCCATCAGAGGACAGGTCAATCAGCCCCAGCATTTT. Translation gives CAIRGQVNQPQHF.

The count of this clone is one. The chain is built from TRBV7-2 and TRBJ1-2, with D hard to call. V dropped 2 bases and J dropped 13 bases, with 14 bases sitting between them. In germline, CDR1 is SGHTA, CDR2 FQGNSA. The CDR3 contains 12 residues. CDR3 residues: CASSLQYSYCTF. The CDR3 DNA reads as TGTGCCAGCAGCTTACAATACTCCTATTGCACCTTC.

The rearrangement joins TRBV11-2 to TRBJ2-3, with 9 nucleotides matching TRBD2. Germline V gene data show CDR1 as SGHAT and CDR2 as FQNNGV. V was clipped by 5 bases and J by 1 base; unmatched bases: 1. This CDR3 comprises 14 residues. The chain's CDR3 is CASSRTSGTDTQYF. CDR3 nucleotides: TGTGCCAGCAGCCGGACTAGCGGCACAGATACGCAGTATTTT. The full variable domain, with the rest looked up from reference TRBV11-2 and TRBJ2-3, is EAGVAQSPRYKIIEKRQSVAFWCNPISGHATLYWYQQILGQGPKLLIQFQNNGVVDDSQLPKDRFSAERLKGVDSTLKIQPAKLEDSAVYLCASSRTSGTDTQYFGPGTRLTVL.

V gene TRBV7-9 combines with J gene TRBJ1-1; D is unclear. The germline V gene has CDR1 SEHNR and CDR2 FQNEAQ (reference sequence). With 0 bases removed from V and 2 bases from J, the gap between germline ends came to 7 bases. The CDR3 covers 14 residues. The CDR3 loop is CASSLAGGNTEAFF. DNA of the CDR3: TGTGCCAGCAGCTTAGCAGGCGGAAACACTGAAGCTTTCTTT.

The CDR3 DNA sequence: TGTGCCAGCAGCCTTGGGTGGGGGATGGGGGGAGAGCAGTTCTTC. As protein: CASSLGWGMGGEQFF. V and J are TRBV5-6 and TRBJ2-1; tentative D call: TRBD2 (6 bases). This CDR3 region has 15 residues. V was cut by 4 bases and J by 10 bases, with 21 bases left in between. Per the germline V gene, CDR1 is SGHDT and CDR2 is YYEEEE.

The chain couples TRBV7-9 to TRBJ1-1; unclear D gene. The CDR3 covers 11 residues. Per germline, CDR1 SEHNR and CDR2 FQNEAQ (reference sequence). V was clipped by 2 bases and J by 5 bases, with 3 bases between them. CDR3 in amino acids: CASSLTTEAFF. The CDR3 region has the DNA TGTGCCAGCAGCTTAACAACTGAAGCTTTCTTT.

This sequence joins TRBV6-5 and TRBJ1-1; a weak D match, TRBD1 (5 bases). Per the germline V gene, CDR1 is MNHEY and CDR2 is SVGAGI. The CDR3 is made up of 14 amino acids. Between the trimmed V and J ends, which lost 6 bases and 8 bases, there was a span of 19 bases. CDR3 sequence reads: CASRKPGLRGEAFF. The DNA of the CDR3 is TGTGCCAGCAGAAAACCGGGACTTAGGGGAGAAGCTTTCTTT.

This chain connects TRBV5-1 to TRBJ2-7; maybe TRBD2 (6 bases). The ends were cut back, 0 bases at V and 3 bases at J, with 16 bases in the middle. Germline V gene lookup returns CDR1 SGHRS and CDR2 YFSETQ. The CDR3 covers 16 residues. The CDR3 DNA is TGCGCCAGCAGCTTGGCCCTGAGCACGCGGGGCTACGAGCAGTACTTC. It encodes CASSLALSTRGYEQYF.

The chain uses TRBV6-5 and TRBJ1-6; 7 positions match TRBD1. From germline, CDR1 is MNHEY and CDR2 SVGAGI. CDR3 size: 15 residues. V was clipped by 2 bases and J by 8 bases; unmatched bases: 6. CDR3 region: CASSYTGQPDSPLHF. CDR3 DNA sequence: TGTGCCAGCAGTTACACGGGACAGCCAGATTCACCCCTCCACTTT.

The chain carries TRBV4-3 and TRBJ1-2; the D is unclear. Germline lookup yields CDR1 LGHNA and CDR2 YSLEER. V lost 0 bases, J lost 0 bases, and 14 bases lay in between. CDR3 size: 17 residues. The CDR3 region is CASSQDTGPRTNYGYTF. The CDR3 coding sequence is TGCGCCAGCAGCCAAGATACGGGTCCGAGAACTAACTATGGCTACACCTTC.

The chain joins TRBV6-1 to TRBJ2-3, with D unresolved. This CDR3 contains 14 residues. Trimming took off 0 bases at V and 6 bases at J, with 10 bases between the two ends. Germline CDR1 reads MNHNS; CDR2 reads SASEGT. This CDR3 reads CASSEAGTPDTQYF. The CDR3 DNA reads TGTGCCAGCAGTGAAGCTGGCACCCCGGATACGCAGTATTTT.

This clone was seen repeatedly, ten times or more. The chain recombines TRBV7-9 with TRBJ1-2, with no clear D. This CDR3 spans 12 amino acids. Trimming took off 1 base at V and 7 bases at J, with 7 bases between the two ends. Germline CDR1 SEHNR, CDR2 FQNEAQ (reference sequence). DNA of the CDR3: TGTGCCAGCAGCTTAGAAGGAGGTGGCTACACCTTC. It is translated as CASSLEGGGYTF.

The J gene is TRBJ1-1, the V gene TRBV7-3, with unresolved D. V lost 5 bases to trimming and J lost 4 bases, with 11 bases between them. Looked up from germline, CDR1 is SGHTA and CDR2 is FQGTGA. The length of the CDR3 is 13 residues. Here the CDR3 DNA reads TGTGCCAGCAGCGCCGGTCTAACCACTGAAGCTTTCTTT. Encoded protein: CASSAGLTTEAFF.

The chain has TRBV14 and TRBJ2-7; TRBD1 might be the D (6 bases). V lost 1 base and J 2 bases, leaving 12 bases between the germline ends. Germline values: CDR1 SGHDN, CDR2 FVKESK. CDR3 length: 15 residues. Here the CDR3 reads CASSQGQARTYEQYF. CDR3 in DNA: TGTGCCAGCAGCCAAGGACAGGCCCGAACCTACGAGCAGTACTTC.

The rearrangement uses TRBV9 and TRBJ1-3, with D possibly matching TRBD1 (6 bases). Germline V gives CDR1 SGDLS, CDR2 YYNGEE. The CDR3 length is 15 residues. The V end was cut by 2 bases, the J end by 0 bases, with 9 bases between. In DNA, the CDR3 is TGTGCCAGCAGCGTGGGACACAGCTCTGGAAACACCATATATTTT. The encoded protein is CASSVGHSSGNTIYF.

This sequence joins TRBV28 and TRBJ1-2; D might be TRBD1 (6 bases). Trimming took 2 bases from V and 4 from J, leaving 8 bases between them. Germline V lookup: CDR1 MDHEN, CDR2 SYDVKM. The CDR3 totals 13 residues. DNA of the CDR3: TGTGCCAGCAGTTTACGAGGGGGCTATGGCTACACCTTC. It specifies CASSLRGGYGYTF.

The chain carries TRBV2 and TRBJ2-3, with D perhaps matching TRBD2 (6 bases). The CDR3 sequence is 16 residues long. V was pared by 2 bases and J by 0 bases, with 12 bases between. Germline V gives CDR1 SNHLY, CDR2 FYNNEI. The DNA of the CDR3 is TGTGCCAGCAGTGAATACGGGAGATCTAGCACAGATACGCAGTATTTT. This gives the protein CASSEYGRSSTDTQYF.

This chain joins TRBV6-1 and TRBJ1-2; possibly TRBD1 for D (6 bases). V lost 0 bases to trimming and J lost 8 bases, with 13 bases between them. CDR3 length: 14 amino acids. The germline V gene has CDR1 MNHNS and CDR2 SASEGT. The CDR3 protein is CASSEAPRTAGYTF. The DNA for the CDR3 is TGTGCCAGCAGTGAAGCGCCGAGGACAGCCGGCTACACCTTC.

The CDR3 loop reads CASSLGSGGAPLHF. The CDR3 DNA is TGTGCCAGCAGCTTAGGCTCCGGGGGGGCACCCCTCCACTTT. The chain uses TRBV7-2 and TRBJ1-6; D might be TRBD1 (5 bases). Trimming removed 1 base at V and 11 bases at J, with 12 bases between. The CDR3 sequence is 14 residues long. Germline-derived CDR1 and CDR2 are SGHTA and FQGNSA.

The rearrangement links TRBV12-5 to TRBJ2-2, with TRBD1 as a possible D gene (6 bases). Germline CDR1 and CDR2: LGHNT and FRNRAP. Trimming cost V 0 bases and J 2 bases, with 10 bases left between them. The CDR3 spans 16 residues. CDR3 amino acids: CASGLVLGGNTGELFF. The CDR3 DNA sequence: TGTGCTAGTGGTTTGGTATTAGGGGGAAACACCGGGGAGCTGTTTTTT. Based on the CDR3 plus reference TRBV12-5 and TRBJ2-2, the full variable domain is DARVTQTPRHKVTEMGQEVTMRCQPILGHNTVFWYRQTMMQGLELLAYFRNRAPLDDSGMPKDRFSAEMPDATLATLKIQPSEPRDSAVYFCASGLVLGGNTGELFFGEGSRLTVL.

The chain couples TRBV18 to TRBJ1-2, with D possibly being TRBD1 (6 bases). V shed 5 bases and J shed 2 bases, with 15 bases lying between them. The CDR3 has 15 residues. Per the germline V gene, CDR1 is KGHSH and CDR2 is LQKENI. The CDR3 here is CASSFGQSSNYGYTF. CDR3 nucleotide sequence: TGTGCCAGCTCATTTGGACAGTCCTCAAACTATGGCTACACCTTC.

The chain links TRBV27 to TRBJ2-2; D is undetermined. The V and J ends lost 6 bases and 6 bases respectively, with 5 bases between them. The CDR3 is 11 residues long. Germline CDR1 reads MNHEY; CDR2 reads SMNVEV (reference sequence). The DNA for the CDR3 is TGTGCCAGCAGGGTAGCCGGGGAGCTGTTTTTT. Protein sequence: CASRVAGELFF.

The J gene is TRBJ2-3, the V gene TRBV19; 14 bases agree with TRBD2. The CDR3 consists of 16 residues. V lost 5 bases and J lost 3; bases outside the gene matches: 4. CDR1 LNHDA and CDR2 SQIVND come from the germline V gene (reference sequence). The CDR3 loop is CASSPRLAGGTDTQYF. CDR3 bases: TGTGCCAGTAGTCCCCGACTAGCGGGGGGGACAGATACGCAGTATTTT.

The chain is built from TRBV29-1 and TRBJ1-2, with D uncertain. V was clipped by 5 bases and J by 5 bases, with 15 bases between them. The germline gives CDR1 SQVTM, CDR2 ANQGSEA. The CDR3 contains 13 residues. The CDR3 region has the DNA TGCAGCGTTCCGCCCGAGGGAGGGTATGGCTACACCTTC. It translates to CSVPPEGGYGYTF.

The chain combines TRBV5-6 with TRBJ2-7, with 8 bases fitting TRBD1. CDR3 length: 15 amino acids. Per germline, CDR1 SGHDT and CDR2 YYEEEE. J gave up 7 bases and V 2 bases, and 11 bases lay outside the gene matches. DNA for the CDR3: TGTGCCAGCAGCTTAAAGGACAGGGTGTTTACTGAGCAGTACTTC. This gives the protein CASSLKDRVFTEQYF.

This clone was seen only once. This sequence joins TRBV7-9 and TRBJ2-1, with TRBD2 as a possible D gene (6 bases). Germline values: CDR1 SEHNR, CDR2 FQNEAQ (reference sequence). The CDR3 length is 11 residues. Trimming shortened V by 5 bases and J by 10 bases, and 9 bases separated the two germline ends. The CDR3 reads CASSLGGEQFF. In DNA, the CDR3 is TGTGCCAGCAGCCTGGGAGGAGAGCAGTTCTTC.